This T cell receptor (beta chain) was captured by sequencing in a study of shared clonotypes between healthy human individuals. Study-wide context: The study enrolled a couple of women and three men aged 18 to 49. Study results and limitations: When compared with the clonotypes that were shared by all four sorted-subset donors, the non-shared clonotypes turned out to have lower generation probabilities.

Assay: immunoSEQ multiplex PCR; the TCRdb copy retains only in-frame clones and omits some. Of hundreds of thousands of clones in the sample, 90% to 95% are singletons; the top ten hold more than 20%. As to this clone: Its target is not known.

Trimming stripped 3 bases from V and 0 bases from J, with 9 bases between. There are 14 residues in the CDR3. Germline-derived CDR1 and CDR2 are SGDLS and YYNGEE. The naive CD8 population came from CD45RO-negative cells selected for CCR7, without terminally differentiated effector memory CD45RA+ cells. This clonotype originated in a man aged 30 to 45 in good health. The chain joins TRBV9 to TRBJ1-1; D call uncertain. Sequenced input: naive CD8+ T cells sorted from blood. CDR3 nucleotides: TGTGCCAGCAGCGCGGGGTTTTTGAACACTGAAGCTTTCTTT. It translates to CASSAGFLNTEAFF.